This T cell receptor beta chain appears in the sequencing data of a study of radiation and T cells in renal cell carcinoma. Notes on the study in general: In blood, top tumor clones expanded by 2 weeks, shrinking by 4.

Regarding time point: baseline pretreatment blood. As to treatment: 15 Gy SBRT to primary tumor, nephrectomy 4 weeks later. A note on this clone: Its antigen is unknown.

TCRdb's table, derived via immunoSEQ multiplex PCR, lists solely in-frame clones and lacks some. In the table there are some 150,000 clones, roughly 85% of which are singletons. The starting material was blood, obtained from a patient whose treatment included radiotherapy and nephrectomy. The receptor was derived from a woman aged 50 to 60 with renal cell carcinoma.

As DNA, the CDR3 is TGCAGCGTTGAATCCCAGGGCTCCTACGAGCAGTACTTC. Protein sequence: CSVESQGSYEQYF. The chain combines TRBV29-1 with TRBJ2-7, with D perhaps matching TRBD1 (5 bases). The germline CDR1 and CDR2 sequences are SQVTM and ANQGSEA. This CDR3 spans 13 amino acids. Trimming removed 2 bases at V and 0 bases at J, with 8 bases between.